Following are 26 T cell receptor beta chains from one sample sequenced in a study of STAT3 mutations in large granular lymphocyte leukemia. Overall study findings and caveats: Every T-LGLL patient had at least one immunodominant TCRbeta clonotype.

Their target antigens are unknown. Only in-frame clones appear in the TCRdb table, and some are missing; sequencing was by immunoSEQ multiplex PCR. The table shows roughly 8,000 clones, with roughly 89% occurring only once. What was sequenced was peripheral blood mononuclear cells. The source of these receptors is a man aged 45-65 years with T-cell large granular lymphocyte leukemia. Some clones in this sample may be carry-over from other donors' samples.

The rearrangement uses TRBV29-1 and TRBJ2-3, with D maybe TRBD1 (6 bases). The CDR3 covers 14 residues. CDR1 SQVTM and CDR2 ANQGSEA come from the germline V gene. V shed 5 bases and J shed 1 base, with 13 bases lying between them. The CDR3 bases are TGCAGCGTTCGGAAACAGGGCGGCACAGATACGCAGTATTTT. This translates into CSVRKQGGTDTQYF.

The chain combines TRBV18 with TRBJ1-6; 7 nucleotides match TRBD1. This CDR3 is built from 15 residues. The junction had 5 bases not matched to a gene; V was cut back by 3 bases and J by 6 bases. The germline gives CDR1 KGHSH, CDR2 LQKENI. The CDR3 DNA reads TGTGCCAGCTCACCTGACAGGGTGAGTAATTCACCCCTCCACTTT. It is translated as CASSPDRVSNSPLHF. The variable domain in full, completed from reference TRBV18 and TRBJ1-6, reads NAGVMQNPRHLVRRRGQEARLRCSPMKGHSHVYWYRQLPEEGLKFMVYLQKENIIDESGMPKERFSAEFPKEGPSILRIQQVVRGDSAAYFCASSPDRVSNSPLHFGNGTRLTVT.

The chain combines TRBV5-1 with TRBJ2-6; perhaps TRBD2 as D (7 bases). The CDR3 runs 18 residues. The germline CDR1 and CDR2 sequences are SGHRS and YFSETQ. The germline V and J ends were trimmed by 1 base and 1 base, with 15 bases remaining between them. CDR3 region: CASSLSGGLVSGANVLTF. The CDR3 nucleotides read TGCGCCAGCAGCTTGTCCGGGGGGCTGGTATCTGGGGCCAACGTCCTGACTTTC.

The chain uses TRBV4-2 and TRBJ2-3; D remains unclear. The CDR3 contains 13 residues. The germline V and J ends were trimmed by 1 base and 6 bases, with 8 bases remaining between them. From germline, CDR1 is LGHNA and CDR2 YNFKEQ. CDR3 amino acids: CASSQVEPDTQYF. The CDR3 DNA sequence: TGTGCCAGCAGCCAAGTTGAGCCCGATACGCAGTATTTT.

In its sample, this clone was seen once. The chain has TRBV5-1 and TRBJ2-5; 9 bases are shared with TRBD2. The CDR3 extends over 14 amino acids. The V gene's germline CDR1 is SGHRS and CDR2 YFSETQ. V lost 0 bases, J lost 5 bases, and 2 bases stayed unmatched. CDR3 in DNA: TGCGCCAGCAGCTTGGGGCTAGCGGGGGAGACCCAGTACTTC. It yields the protein CASSLGLAGETQYF.

V is TRBV21-1 and J is TRBJ2-7. TRBV21-1 corresponds to a pseudogene. There are 14 residues in the CDR3. The CDR3 DNA follows: TGTGCCAGCAGCTCGCGGACCCTGTCCTACGAGCAGTACTTC. The encoded protein is CASSSRTLSYEQYF.

V usage is TRBV4-3 and J usage is TRBJ2-7; D uncertain. V was trimmed by 0 bases and J by 6 bases, leaving 12 bases between them. This CDR3 region has 14 residues. In germline, CDR1 is LGHNA, CDR2 YSLEER. CDR3 residues: CASSQDRGWGEQYF. CDR3 nucleotide sequence: TGCGCCAGCAGCCAAGACCGCGGTTGGGGCGAGCAGTACTTC.

The chain is built from TRBV30 and TRBJ1-2; TRBD1 is a possible D gene (6 bases). V lost 3 bases, J lost 6 bases, and 11 bases lay in between. CDR3 length equals 12 residues. Per the germline V gene, CDR1 is GTSNPN and CDR2 is SVGIG (reference sequence). The CDR3 nucleotides read TGTGCCTGGAGCCAGGGGAGGAATGGCTACACCTTC. This encodes CAWSQGRNGYTF.

The chain carries TRBV10-2 and TRBJ1-2, with 9 bases matching TRBD1. The germline V gene encodes CDR1 WSHSY and CDR2 SAAADI. The CDR3 runs to 14 residues. Trimming at V came to 6 bases and at J to 3 bases, leaving 5 bases not matched to a gene. The CDR3 region is CASRGTGWYYGYTF. CDR3 in DNA: TGCGCCAGCAGAGGGACAGGGTGGTACTATGGCTACACCTTC.

V gene TRBV27 combines with J gene TRBJ1-5; the match to TRBD1 covers 10 bases. This CDR3 has 15 residues. The junction had 8 bases not matched to a gene; V was cut back by 6 bases and J by 6 bases. The V gene's germline CDR1 is MNHEY and CDR2 SMNVEV (reference sequence). The CDR3, as DNA: TGTGCCAGCAGCGGTGGGACAGGGGCGGGTCAGCCCCAGCATTTT. Amino acids: CASSGGTGAGQPQHF.

The J gene is TRBJ1-5, the V gene TRBV6-6; D not resolved. Germline-derived CDR1 and CDR2 are MNHNY and SVGAGI (reference sequence). V gave up 7 bases and J gave up 3 bases, with 13 bases separating them. This CDR3 comprises 14 residues. The CDR3 spells CASTGPTNNQPQHF. The DNA of the CDR3 is TGTGCCAGCACGGGCCCCACTAACAATCAGCCCCAGCATTTT.

This rearrangement joins TRBV29-1 to TRBJ1-6; unclear D gene. Trimming cost V 4 bases and J 5 bases, with 3 bases left between them. CDR1 is SQVTM and CDR2 is ANQGSEA in the germline V gene. The CDR3 loop spans 11 amino acids. The CDR3 loop is CSVGDNSPLHF. The CDR3 region has the DNA TGCAGCGTTGGAGATAATTCACCCCTCCACTTT. Full variable domain (rest looked up from reference TRBV29-1 and TRBJ1-6): SAVISQKPSRDICQRGTSLTIQCQVDSQVTMMFWYRQQPGQSLTLIATANQGSEATYESGFVIDKFPISRPNLTFSTLTVSNMSPEDSSIYLCSVGDNSPLHFGNGTRLTVT.

Concerning this clone itself: Other DNA sequences in the sample encode the same CDR3. CDR3 sequence: CAWSVTSGNTIYF. In DNA form, the CDR3 reads TGTGCCTGGAGTGTGACTTCCGGAAACACCATATATTTT. The genes are TRBV30 and TRBJ1-3; no clear D gene. The CDR3 runs to 13 residues. V was clipped by 0 bases and J by 4 bases, with 7 bases between them. Germline V gene data show CDR1 as GTSNPN and CDR2 as SVGIG (reference sequence).

V is TRBV18 and J is TRBJ2-1; possibly TRBD2 for D (6 bases). The V gene lost 3 bases and the J gene lost 6 bases, with 12 bases spanning the gap. The CDR3 has 14 amino acids. Germline CDR1 and CDR2: KGHSH and LQKENI. DNA of the CDR3: TGTGCCAGCTCACCGGGACTGGATTTCAATGAGCAGTTCTTC. Translating gives CASSPGLDFNEQFF.

The chain recombines TRBV12-5 with TRBJ2-1, with a possible D match to TRBD2 (5 bases). CDR3 length: 11 amino acids. V dropped 5 bases and J dropped 14 bases, with 13 bases sitting between them. Germline V gene lookup returns CDR1 LGHNT and CDR2 FRNRAP. CDR3 in DNA: TGTGCTAGTGGTGGACGGGGTCAGGAGTTCTTC. Protein: CASGGRGQEFF. The full variable domain, rest sourced from reference TRBV12-5 and TRBJ2-1, is DARVTQTPRHKVTEMGQEVTMRCQPILGHNTVFWYRQTMMQGLELLAYFRNRAPLDDSGMPKDRFSAEMPDATLATLKIQPSEPRDSAVYFCASGGRGQEFFGPGTRLTVL.

The chain combines TRBV28 with TRBJ2-1; 11 bases agree with TRBD2. The J segment lost 7 bases and the V segment lost 6 bases, leaving 5 bases of the junction unmatched. CDR1 and CDR2 from the germline V gene are MDHEN and SYDVKM. CDR3 length: 14 residues. The DNA of the CDR3 is TGTGCCAGCAGCTTAGCGGGAGGGCAAAATGAGCAGTTCTTC. Protein product: CASSLAGGQNEQFF. Drawing the rest from reference TRBV28 and TRBJ2-1, the complete variable domain is DVKVTQSSRYLVKRTGEKVFLECVQDMDHENMFWYRQDPGLGLRLIYFSYDVKMKEKGDIPEGYSVSREKKERFSLILESASTNQTSMYLCASSLAGGQNEQFFGPGTRLTVL.

The chain has TRBV20-1 and TRBJ2-7; 7 bases match TRBD2. The CDR3 spans 11 residues. Germline V CDR1 and CDR2: DFQATT, SNEGSKA (reference sequence). Losses at the gene ends were 3 bases for V and 5 bases for J; bases not matched to a gene: 1. This chain's CDR3 is CSASRGDEQYF. Written as DNA, the CDR3 is TGCAGTGCTAGTCGGGGGGACGAGCAGTACTTC.

V and J are TRBV2 and TRBJ2-2; 11 nucleotides match TRBD2. CDR1 is SNHLY and CDR2 is FYNNEI in the germline V gene. The CDR3 has 15 residues. J gave up 7 bases and V 5 bases, and 6 bases lay outside the gene matches. CDR3: CASSLAGGPNGELFF. CDR3 nucleotides: TGTGCCAGCAGTTTAGCGGGAGGGCCGAACGGGGAGCTGTTTTTT.

The gene calls are TRBV5-1 and TRBJ2-1; 10 positions match TRBD2. Germline V gene lookup returns CDR1 SGHRS and CDR2 YFSETQ. CDR3 length equals 16 residues. V shed 0 bases and J 4 bases; nucleotides not matched to a gene: 4. This chain's CDR3 is CASSLGGTSAYNEQFF. CDR3 sequence (DNA): TGCGCCAGCAGCTTGGGGGGGACTAGCGCATACAATGAGCAGTTCTTC.

This chain connects TRBV2 to TRBJ2-7; no firm D call. There are 15 residues in the CDR3. CDR1 and CDR2 (germline): SNHLY, FYNNEI. Deletions cut 3 bases from V and 2 bases from J, with 14 bases between. The CDR3, as DNA: TGTGCCAGCAGTGACCAACGGGCCTTTCCCTACGAGCAGTACTTC. Encoded protein: CASSDQRAFPYEQYF.

The CDR3 sequence: CASNLTAPRPSNQPQHF. CDR3 nucleotide sequence: TGTGCCAGCAATTTGACCGCCCCGCGGCCCAGCAATCAGCCCCAGCATTTT. The chain couples TRBV5-6 to TRBJ1-5; D gene uncertain. CDR3 length: 17 amino acids. CDR1 and CDR2 from the germline V gene are SGHDT and YYEEEE. Trimming left V 6 bases short and J 1 base short, with 20 bases between.

This chain uses TRBV6-5 with TRBJ2-7; D is perhaps TRBD1 (6 bases). V was clipped by 2 bases and J by 0 bases, with 14 bases between them. CDR3 length: 16 residues. The germline gives CDR1 MNHEY, CDR2 SVGAGI. The CDR3 loop reads CASSYRDRLDSYEQYF. DNA for the CDR3: TGTGCCAGCAGTTACCGAGACAGGCTCGACTCCTACGAGCAGTACTTC.

V usage is TRBV30 and J usage is TRBJ2-2; 10 nucleotides line up with TRBD1. In germline, CDR1 is GTSNPN, CDR2 SVGIG (reference sequence). CDR3 length equals 15 residues. Trimming took 2 bases from V and 5 from J; bases not matched to a gene: 5. The CDR3, as DNA: TGTGCCTGGAGTAGGGGACAGGGGAGGACCGGGGAGCTGTTTTTT. Translation gives CAWSRGQGRTGELFF.

V usage is TRBV30 and J usage is TRBJ2-3; D not resolved. The germline CDR1 and CDR2 sequences are GTSNPN and SVGIG (reference sequence). Trimming cost V 3 bases and J 0 bases, with 10 bases left between them. The CDR3 is made up of 14 amino acids. The CDR3 sequence: CAWRNGPSTDTQYF. The CDR3 DNA sequence: TGTGCCTGGAGGAACGGGCCTAGCACAGATACGCAGTATTTT.

The chain links TRBV6-5 to TRBJ2-1; 10 nucleotides agree with TRBD1. This CDR3 region has 15 residues. Germline V gene data show CDR1 as MNHEY and CDR2 as SVGAGI. Losses at the gene ends were 6 bases for V and 7 bases for J; bases not matched to a gene: 9. CDR3 coding DNA: TGTGCCAGCAGCCCCGGACAGGGGGATAGAAATGAGCAGTTCTTC. It encodes CASSPGQGDRNEQFF.

The chain's CDR3 is CASSPLGNNEQFF. The CDR3 nucleotides read TGTGCCAGTAGTCCCCTAGGGAACAATGAGCAGTTCTTC. V gene TRBV19 combines with J gene TRBJ2-1; no reliable D call. The CDR3 contains 13 residues. Germline CDR1 LNHDA, CDR2 SQIVND (reference sequence). The V end was cut by 5 bases, the J end by 5 bases, with 10 bases between.